This T cell receptor beta chain is from a study of post-analysis software for immune sequencing data. Study in general: Progressive-relapsing, secondary progressive and relapsing-remitting multiple sclerosis were among the disease courses included.

Worth noting for this clonotype: What it binds is unknown.

General observations from the study: Among multiple sclerosis patients, normalized Chao1 diversity was significantly below that of controls. In patients, about five TRBV segments were more frequent than in controls, with TRBV5-6, TRBV5-1 and TRBV20-1 among them. Samples from one preparation batch, clustered by F measure, grouped strongly together.

Sequencing libraries made from TCR beta cDNA carried unique molecular identifiers. The source material, 1 to 10 million T cells, gave rise to roughly 500,000 cDNA molecules. TCRdb passed the PCR reads through MiXCR, listing each CDR3 protein once. The sample lists just over 250,000 distinct CDR3 sequences; just over 35% were seen once. Looked up from germline, CDR1 is ENHRY and CDR2 is SYGVKD. Deletions cut 5 bases from V and 11 bases from J, with 26 bases between. CDR3 size: 16 residues. The sequenced material came from blood. This sequence originates from a girl between 10 and 17 years old with multiple sclerosis. The rearrangement uses TRBV10-3 and TRBJ2-3, with a tentative D call TRBD2 (6 bases). The DNA of the CDR3 is TGTGCCATCAGTTCACTAGAAGCGGGCGGCGGGTATGAGCAGTATTTT. Translated, it gives CAISSLEAGGGYEQYF.